These 24 T cell receptor beta chains were sequenced from one sample in a study of blood T cell repertoires in COVID-19. TCRdb keeps only in-frame clones here, not all; method: immunoSEQ multiplex PCR. The table shows some 190,000 clones, with 76% occurring only once. Sequenced input: peripheral blood. The origin of the receptors is a woman between 50 and 59 years old with active or convalescent COVID-19.

This chain links TRBV30 with TRBJ1-5, with no clear D. Looked up from germline, CDR1 is GTSNPN and CDR2 is SVGIG (reference sequence). Trimming stripped 0 bases from V and 6 bases from J, with 3 bases between. The CDR3 consists of 11 residues. DNA of the CDR3: TGTGCCTGGAGTGTGGCTCAGCCCCAGCATTTT. Amino acids: CAWSVAQPQHF. Complete variable domain (other parts from reference TRBV30 and TRBJ1-5): SQTIHQWPATLVQPVGSPLSLECTVEGTSNPNLYWYRQAAGRGLQLLFYSVGIGQISSEVPQNLSASRPQDRQFILSSKKLLLSDSGFYLCAWSVAQPQHFGDGTRLSIL.

This sequence joins TRBV4-3 and TRBJ1-2; D is perhaps TRBD1 (6 bases). Germline V gene lookup returns CDR1 LGHNA and CDR2 YSLEER. CDR3 length: 14 amino acids. The V end was cut by 4 bases, the J end by 4 bases, with 13 bases between. This CDR3 reads CASSPRDKGYGYTF. CDR3 coding DNA: TGCGCCAGCAGCCCCCGGGACAAAGGCTATGGCTACACCTTC.

The chain combines TRBV6-5 with TRBJ1-5; 8 positions agree with TRBD1. Germline-derived CDR1 and CDR2 are MNHEY and SVGAGI. CDR3 length equals 13 residues. Trimming took 5 bases from V and 7 from J; bases not matched to a gene: 4. Here the CDR3 DNA reads TGTGCCAGCAGTCGACAGGGGTTGCAGCCCCAGCATTTT. Amino acid sequence: CASSRQGLQPQHF.

This clone was recorded only once. J is TRBJ1-6 and V is TRBV2, with D tentatively TRBD1 (5 bases). Trimming took 3 bases from V and 6 from J, leaving 18 bases between them. Germline loops: CDR1 SNHLY, CDR2 FYNNEI. The CDR3 consists of 17 residues. This CDR3 is CASSESWTLKVNSPLHF. The CDR3 nucleotides are TGTGCCAGCAGTGAGTCGTGGACACTCAAGGTTAATTCACCCCTCCACTTT.

The chain employs TRBV7-9 and TRBJ2-7; maybe TRBD1 (6 bases). The CDR3 is 15 amino acids. CDR1 is SEHNR and CDR2 is FQNEAQ in the germline V gene (reference sequence). Trimming removed 5 bases from V and 4 bases from J, with 18 bases in between. The CDR3 protein is CASSHPGLGGYEQYF. The CDR3 DNA sequence: TGTGCCAGCAGCCATCCGGGGCTAGGGGGATACGAGCAGTACTTC.

CDR3 coding DNA: TGTGCCAGCAGTTACTCGGCGCCAGGGAACACCGGGGAGCTGTTTTTT. It yields the protein CASSYSAPGNTGELFF. The chain recombines TRBV6-6 with TRBJ2-2; D is uncertain. V lost 0 bases and J 1 base, leaving 9 bases between the germline ends. CDR3 size: 16 residues. In germline, CDR1 is MNHNY, CDR2 SVGAGI (reference sequence).

The V call is TRBV11-3, the J call TRBJ1-2, with D perhaps TRBD1 (5 bases). The CDR3 is 14 amino acids. The V end lost 0 bases, the J end lost 4 bases, and 9 bases lay between the germline ends. The germline gives CDR1 SGHNT, CDR2 YENEEA. The CDR3: CASSLDQGGYGYTF. CDR3 DNA sequence: TGTGCCAGCAGCTTAGACCAGGGTGGCTATGGCTACACCTTC. Full variable domain (missing parts from reference TRBV11-3 and TRBJ1-2): EAGVVQSPRYKIIEKKQPVAFWCNPISGHNTLYWYLQNLGQGPELLIRYENEEAVDDSQLPKDRFSAERLKGVDSTLKIQPAELGDSAVYLCASSLDQGGYGYTFGSGTRLTVV.

CDR3 sequence reads: CASSLGSRGITEAFF. CDR3 in DNA: TGTGCCAGCAGTCTAGGGTCCAGGGGGATCACTGAAGCTTTCTTT. The chain carries TRBV27 and TRBJ1-1, with 7 nucleotides matching TRBD1. This CDR3 is 15 amino acids long. Germline CDR1 reads MNHEY; CDR2 reads SMNVEV (reference sequence). Trimming cost V 5 bases and J 4 bases; bases outside gene matches: 10.

V and J are TRBV20-1 and TRBJ2-1; no clear D. Trimming stripped 3 bases from V and 6 bases from J, with 12 bases between. Germline V gene data show CDR1 as DFQATT and CDR2 as SNEGSKA (reference sequence). CDR3 size: 13 residues. This chain's CDR3 is CSASFGIRNEQFF. CDR3 nucleotide sequence: TGCAGTGCTAGTTTCGGTATTCGCAATGAGCAGTTCTTC.

Worth noting for this clone: Within the sample, other DNA sequences also encode this same CDR3. In DNA, the CDR3 is TGTGCCTGGGGGACAGGGGGTGAAAAACTGTTTTTT. This translates into CAWGTGGEKLFF. This sequence joins TRBV30 and TRBJ1-4; TRBD1 agrees at 11 bases. The CDR3 loop spans 12 amino acids. Germline V lookup: CDR1 GTSNPN, CDR2 SVGIG (reference sequence). With 5 bases clipped from V and 7 bases from J, the junction kept 0 bases outside the gene matches.

CDR3 sequence: CASTRGGAGNEQFF. The CDR3 DNA sequence: TGTGCCAGCACTCGAGGGGGGGCCGGCAATGAGCAGTTCTTC. The chain recombines TRBV6-5 with TRBJ2-1; tentatively, D is TRBD2 (7 bases). The CDR3 consists of 14 residues. The ends were cut back, 7 bases at V and 6 bases at J, with 16 bases in the middle. Germline values: CDR1 MNHEY, CDR2 SVGAGI.

This clone has more than one count but fewer than ten. J is TRBJ1-2 and V is TRBV2; TRBD1 matches 12 bases. Germline trimming cut 6 bases from V and 8 bases from J; bases unmatched to any gene: 7. Germline CDR1 reads SNHLY; CDR2 reads FYNNEI. The CDR3 totals 14 residues. The CDR3, as DNA: TGTGCCAGCAGCAGGGACAGGGGGCGCGAAGGCTACACCTTC. Protein product: CASSRDRGREGYTF.

This clone was recorded only once. The chain has TRBV19 and TRBJ2-7; the match to TRBD2 covers 7 bases. CDR1 and CDR2 from the germline V gene are LNHDA and SQIVND (reference sequence). V gave up 2 bases and J gave up 4 bases; unmatched junction bases: 11. The CDR3 sequence is 16 residues long. The CDR3 region has the DNA TGTGCCAGTAGTATATCGAGCGGGGCCGCTACATACGAGCAGTACTTC. This sequence encodes CASSISSGAATYEQYF.

V gene TRBV2 combines with J gene TRBJ2-7; D might be TRBD1 (5 bases). The CDR3 loop spans 14 amino acids. Germline V gene lookup returns CDR1 SNHLY and CDR2 FYNNEI. The V end was cut by 3 bases, the J end by 12 bases, with 21 bases between. The CDR3 DNA reads as TGTGCCAGCAGTGAGAGGTCACAGGCCTACGTGGGGTACTTC. Protein product: CASSERSQAYVGYF.

The gene calls are TRBV6-1 and TRBJ1-2; 7 bases fit TRBD1. V lost 1 base to trimming and J lost 8 bases; unmatched junction nucleotides: 16. Germline V gene sequence: CDR1 MNHNS, CDR2 SASEGT. The CDR3 extends over 17 amino acids. The CDR3: CASSEVAGGELRVGYTF. The CDR3 DNA reads as TGTGCCAGCAGTGAAGTTGCAGGGGGTGAGCTCCGGGTAGGCTACACCTTC.

V and J are TRBV4-1 and TRBJ1-5; maybe TRBD1 (5 bases). This CDR3 is built from 14 residues. Trimming removed 4 bases from V and 5 bases from J, with 12 bases in between. Germline CDR1 MGHRA, CDR2 YSYEKL. In DNA form, the CDR3 reads TGCGCCAGCAGCCTCGGGACTCGAGATCAGCCCCAGCATTTT. Translation gives CASSLGTRDQPQHF.

The chain links TRBV2 to TRBJ2-7; D gene ambiguous. Looked up from germline, CDR1 is SNHLY and CDR2 is FYNNEI. V gave up 4 bases and J gave up 0 bases, with 10 bases separating them. This CDR3 is 14 amino acids long. The CDR3 bases are TGTGCCAGCAGTGTACCCCGCAGCTCCTACGAGCAGTACTTC. Protein: CASSVPRSSYEQYF.

This clone turned up a few times. J is TRBJ1-1 and V is TRBV14; D unresolved. The CDR3 contains 14 residues. CDR1 is SGHDN and CDR2 is FVKESK in the germline V gene. V was pared by 4 bases and J by 6 bases, with 15 bases between. CDR3: CASSLTVGRAEAFF. Written as DNA, the CDR3 is TGTGCCAGCAGCCTTACAGTGGGGAGGGCTGAAGCTTTCTTT. Filled out from reference TRBV14 and TRBJ1-1, the complete variable domain reads EAGVTQFPSHSVIEKGQTVTLRCDPISGHDNLYWYRRVMGKEIKFLLHFVKESKQDESGMPNNRFLAERTGGTYSTLKVQPAELEDSGVYFCASSLTVGRAEAFFGQGTRLTVV.

The V call is TRBV30, the J call TRBJ2-3; possible D gene TRBD1, 5 bases. Trimming took off 3 bases at V and 3 bases at J, with 16 bases between the two ends. The CDR3 extends over 15 amino acids. Germline CDR1 and CDR2: GTSNPN and SVGIG (reference sequence). The CDR3 DNA reads as TGTGCCTGGAGAGTGGGGCATTCGGGTACAGATACGCAGTATTTT. Residues: CAWRVGHSGTDTQYF. The entire variable domain, with the rest obtained from reference TRBV30 and TRBJ2-3, is as follows: SQTIHQWPATLVQPVGSPLSLECTVEGTSNPNLYWYRQAAGRGLQLLFYSVGIGQISSEVPQNLSASRPQDRQFILSSKKLLLSDSGFYLCAWRVGHSGTDTQYFGPGTRLTVL.

A few counts support this clone. This sequence joins TRBV7-9 and TRBJ1-1; tentatively, D is TRBD1 (6 bases). The CDR3 is made up of 12 amino acids. The germline V gene encodes CDR1 SEHNR and CDR2 FQNEAQ (reference sequence). Trimming took off 5 bases at V and 11 bases at J, with 15 bases between the two ends. DNA of the CDR3: TGTGCCAGCAGCCCTGACAAACAGGGTGCTTTCTTT. The encoded protein is CASSPDKQGAFF.

The V call is TRBV9, the J call TRBJ2-7; 9 positions agree with TRBD2. Germline trimming cut 0 bases from V and 0 bases from J; bases unmatched to any gene: 4. Germline V gives CDR1 SGDLS, CDR2 YYNGEE. This CDR3 contains 16 residues. CDR3: CASSVAAGGASYEQYF. Written as DNA, the CDR3 is TGTGCCAGCAGCGTAGCGGCGGGGGGGGCCTCCTACGAGCAGTACTTC. The full variable domain, completed using reference TRBV9 and TRBJ2-7, is DSGVTQTPKHLITATGQRVTLRCSPRSGDLSVYWYQQSLDQGLQFLIQYYNGEERAKGNILERFSAQQFPDLHSELNLSSLELGDSALYFCASSVAAGGASYEQYFGPGTRLTVT.

This chain uses TRBV7-3 with TRBJ2-1, with TRBD2 matching 14 bases. Trimming at V came to 6 bases and at J to 0 bases, leaving 10 bases not matched to a gene. Germline CDR1 is SGHTA and CDR2 is FQGTGA. The CDR3 runs 19 residues. CDR3 nucleotide sequence: TGTGCCAGCAGTAAGACGGGACTAGCGGGGGCGAGCTCCTACAATGAGCAGTTCTTC. Residues: CASSKTGLAGASSYNEQFF. Based on the CDR3 plus reference TRBV7-3 and TRBJ2-1, the full variable domain is GAGVSQTPSNKVTEKGKYVELRCDPISGHTALYWYRQSLGQGPEFLIYFQGTGAADDSGLPNDRFFAVRPEGSVSTLKIQRTERGDSAVYLCASSKTGLAGASSYNEQFFGPGTRLTVL.

The V and J genes are TRBV12-3 or TRBV12-4 and TRBJ1-2, with a tentative D call TRBD1 (5 bases). V dropped 5 bases and J dropped 1 base, with 8 bases sitting between them. CDR3 length: 13 amino acids. CDR3 amino acids: CASSPGVNYGYTF. CDR3 nucleotide sequence: TGTGCCAGCAGTCCGGGGGTTAACTATGGCTACACCTTC.

This chain joins TRBV7-2 and TRBJ1-2, with TRBD1 matching over 7 bases. The CDR3 totals 14 residues. Germline-derived CDR1 and CDR2 are SGHTA and FQGNSA. V lost 3 bases to trimming and J lost 8 bases; unmatched junction nucleotides: 9. CDR3 amino acids: CASSFGETGRGYTF. Written as DNA, the CDR3 is TGTGCCAGCAGCTTTGGGGAGACAGGGCGCGGCTACACCTTC.